This entry describes one TCR beta chain. Its matching antigen is unknown. Compared with germline, one end of the junction differs, possibly owing to a read error. The entry originates in a study of T cell responses to AZD1222 COVID-19 vaccine. Study results and caveats: Unmutated variant regions are reportedly targeted by nearly half of spike-specific TCRs. Seropositivity was recorded at baseline in only 6 or 7 AZD1222 recipients.

Per germline, CDR1 DFQATT and CDR2 SNEGSKA (reference sequence). The length of the CDR3 is 11 residues. TCRdb keeps only in-frame clones here, not all; method: immunoSEQ multiplex PCR. The sample lists 100,000 or so clones; approximately 90% were seen once. The sequence was collected from an adult in good health. This specimen consisted of peripheral blood, obtained on day 0 of AZD1222 vaccination. V usage is TRBV20-1 and J usage is TRBJ2-7; 8 bases are a match to TRBD1. The CDR3 nucleotides are TGCAGTGCTCGAACCGCGGGACAGGTAGACTTC. It codes for CSARTAGQVDF.